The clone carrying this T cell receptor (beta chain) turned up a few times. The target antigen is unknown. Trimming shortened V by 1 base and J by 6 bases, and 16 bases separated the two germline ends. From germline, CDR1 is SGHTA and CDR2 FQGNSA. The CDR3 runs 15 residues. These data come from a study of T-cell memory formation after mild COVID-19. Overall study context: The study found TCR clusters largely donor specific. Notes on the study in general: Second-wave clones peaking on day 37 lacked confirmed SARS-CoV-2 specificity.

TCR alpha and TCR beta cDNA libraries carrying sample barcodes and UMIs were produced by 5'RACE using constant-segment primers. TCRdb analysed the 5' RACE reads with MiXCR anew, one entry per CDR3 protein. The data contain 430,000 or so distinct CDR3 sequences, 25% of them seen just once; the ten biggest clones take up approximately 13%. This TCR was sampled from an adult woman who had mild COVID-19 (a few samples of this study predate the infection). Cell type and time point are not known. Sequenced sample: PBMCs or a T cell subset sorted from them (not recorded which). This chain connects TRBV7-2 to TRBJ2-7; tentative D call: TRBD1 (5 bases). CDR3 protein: CASSLEPGSVLEQYF. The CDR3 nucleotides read TGTGCCAGCAGCTTAGAACCAGGGTCCGTTCTCGAGCAGTACTTC.